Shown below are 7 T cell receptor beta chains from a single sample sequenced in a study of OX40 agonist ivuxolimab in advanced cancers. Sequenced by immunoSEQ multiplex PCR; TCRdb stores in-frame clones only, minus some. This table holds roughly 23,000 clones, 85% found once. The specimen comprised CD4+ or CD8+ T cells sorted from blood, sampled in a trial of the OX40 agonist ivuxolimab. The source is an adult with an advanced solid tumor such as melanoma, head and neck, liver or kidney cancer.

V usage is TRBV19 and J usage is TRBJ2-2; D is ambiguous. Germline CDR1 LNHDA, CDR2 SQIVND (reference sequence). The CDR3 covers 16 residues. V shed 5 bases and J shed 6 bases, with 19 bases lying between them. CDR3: CASSPDPKSIAGELFF. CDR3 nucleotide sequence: TGTGCCAGTAGTCCCGATCCCAAGTCCATAGCCGGGGAGCTGTTTTTT. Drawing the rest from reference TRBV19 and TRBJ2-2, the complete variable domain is DGGITQSPKYLFRKEGQNVTLSCEQNLNHDAMYWYRQDPGQGLRLIYYSQIVNDFQKGDIAEGYSVSREKKESFPLTVTSAQKNPTAFYLCASSPDPKSIAGELFFGEGSRLTVL.

In nucleotides, the CDR3 is TGCGCCAGCAGCTCCGGGACAGGGAAGCCCTACGAGCAGTACTTC. Translating it yields CASSSGTGKPYEQYF. The chain joins TRBV10-1 to TRBJ2-7, with 9 nucleotides matching TRBD1. V lost 6 bases to trimming and J lost 2 bases; unmatched junction nucleotides: 8. The germline gives CDR1 WNHNN, CDR2 SYGVQD (reference sequence). CDR3 length: 15 residues.

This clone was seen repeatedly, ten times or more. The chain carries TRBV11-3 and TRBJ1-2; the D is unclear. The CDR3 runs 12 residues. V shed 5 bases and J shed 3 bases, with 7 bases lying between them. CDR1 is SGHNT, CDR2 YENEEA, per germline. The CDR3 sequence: CASSPNDYGYTF. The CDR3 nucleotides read TGTGCCAGCAGCCCAAATGACTATGGCTACACCTTC.

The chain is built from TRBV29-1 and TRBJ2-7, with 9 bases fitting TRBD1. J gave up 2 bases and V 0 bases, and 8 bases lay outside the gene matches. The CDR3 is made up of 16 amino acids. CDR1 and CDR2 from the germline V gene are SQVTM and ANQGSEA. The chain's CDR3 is CSVEERRTGATYEQYF. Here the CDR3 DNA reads TGCAGCGTTGAAGAGAGGAGGACAGGGGCAACCTACGAGCAGTACTTC.

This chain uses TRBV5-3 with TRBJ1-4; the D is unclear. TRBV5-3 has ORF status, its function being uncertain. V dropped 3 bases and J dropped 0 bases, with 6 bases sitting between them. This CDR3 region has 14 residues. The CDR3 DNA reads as TGTGCCAGAAGCTCAGACGCAACTAATGAAAAACTGTTTTTT. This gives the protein CARSSDATNEKLFF.

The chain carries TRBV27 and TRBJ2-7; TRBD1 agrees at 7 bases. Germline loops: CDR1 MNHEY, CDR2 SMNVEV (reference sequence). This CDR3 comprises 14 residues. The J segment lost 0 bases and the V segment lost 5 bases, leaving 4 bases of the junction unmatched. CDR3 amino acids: CASSTTGTSYEQYF. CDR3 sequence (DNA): TGTGCCAGCAGTACGACAGGGACCTCCTACGAGCAGTACTTC.

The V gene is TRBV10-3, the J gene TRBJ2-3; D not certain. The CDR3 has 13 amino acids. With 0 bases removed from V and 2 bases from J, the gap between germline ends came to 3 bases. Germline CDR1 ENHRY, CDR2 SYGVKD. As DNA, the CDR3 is TGTGCCATCAGTGAGTCCGACACAGATACGCAGTATTTT. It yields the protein CAISESDTDTQYF.